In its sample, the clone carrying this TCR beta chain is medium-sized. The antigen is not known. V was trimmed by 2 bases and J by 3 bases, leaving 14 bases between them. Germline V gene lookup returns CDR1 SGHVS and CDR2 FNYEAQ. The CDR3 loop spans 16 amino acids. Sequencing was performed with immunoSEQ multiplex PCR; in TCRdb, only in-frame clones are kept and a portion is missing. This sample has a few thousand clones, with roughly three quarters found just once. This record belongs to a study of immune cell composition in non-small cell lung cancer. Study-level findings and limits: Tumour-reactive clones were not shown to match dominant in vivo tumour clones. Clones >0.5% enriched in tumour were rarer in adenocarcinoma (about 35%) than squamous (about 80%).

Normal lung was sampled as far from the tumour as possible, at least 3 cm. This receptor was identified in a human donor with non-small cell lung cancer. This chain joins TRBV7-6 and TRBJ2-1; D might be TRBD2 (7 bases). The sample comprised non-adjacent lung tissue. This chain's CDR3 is CASSLNTGGIYNEQFF. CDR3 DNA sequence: TGTGCCAGCAGCTTAAATACGGGGGGCATCTACAATGAGCAGTTCTTC.